Described below is a single T cell receptor (beta chain) sequence and its context. Under the authors' procedure: Amplification with reference gene primers provided the estimates of nucleated cell counts. This table comes from immunoSEQ multiplex PCR, and its TCRdb copy is limited to in-frame clones, with some not included. V, J and clone size were drawn from that table, and D and trimming were deduced from the DNA. The sample carries some 42,000 clones, approximately 86% recorded once. The data derive from a study of blood T cell repertoires in COVID-19. In the study overall: Researchers got acute and convalescent COVID-19 samples from the United States, Italy and Spain.

CDR1 is DFQATT and CDR2 is SNEGSKA in the germline V gene (reference sequence). The CDR3 loop spans 14 amino acids. Trimming shortened V by 3 bases and J by 7 bases, and 15 bases separated the two germline ends. This chain links TRBV20-1 with TRBJ1-4; D gene unclear. The clonotype was recovered from a man in his fifties with active COVID-19. Specimen: peripheral blood. The CDR3 sequence: CSASRQASSEKLFF. The CDR3 nucleotides read TGCAGTGCTAGTCGTCAGGCGTCTTCTGAAAAACTGTTTTTT.